The rows below give T cell receptor beta chains drawn from one sample of a study. TCRdb reanalysed the RT-PCR reads using MiXCR and keeps one entry per CDR3 protein. The sample contains about 680,000 distinct CDR3 sequences, approximately 15% of which appear only once. Sequenced material: memory CD4+ T cells from blood. These receptors were collected from a female donor in good health, serving as a healthy control. CDR3s include the opening cysteine and the closing phenylalanine or tryptophan. The D gene is left open where the match is weak. Clone size, where shown, is once, few, many, or a class for clones that have expanded.

j_call clone_size d_call v_call cdr3_nt cdr3_aa
TRBJ2-1 . . TRBV19 TGTGCCAGTACCCCCCTTGGCAGGCTAGACAATGAGCAGTTCTTC CASTPLGRLDNEQFF
TRBJ2-1 many . TRBV5-1 TGCGCCAGCAGCTTTACCGAGGGGGGTTATGAGCAGTTCTTC CASSFTEGGYEQFF
TRBJ2-7 few . TRBV7-7 TGTGCTAGCAGCTTAGAAAACAGTCTCGAGCAGTACTTC CASSLENSLEQYF
TRBJ1-4 many TRBD1 TRBV7-2 TGTGCCAGCAGCGCCACCGGGACAGGGGGCTCCATACTGTTTTTT CASSATGTGGSILFF
TRBJ2-3 . TRBD2 TRBV4-1 TGCGCCAGCAGCCAAGCCTTAGCGGGAGGTCATTCGCAGTATTTT CASSQALAGGHSQYF
TRBJ2-7 . . TRBV7-2 TGTGCCAGCAGCTTAGTCCGATCCTACGAGCAGTACTTC CASSLVRSYEQYF
TRBJ1-5 many . TRBV7-2 TGTGCCAGCGGGGGGTACGATCAGCCCCAGCATTTT CASGGYDQPQHF
TRBJ2-1 . TRBD2 TRBV4-2 TGTGCCAGCAGCCAAGCGTTTGGTTATACTAGCGGGGACAATGAGCAGTTCTTC CASSQAFGYTSGDNEQFF
TRBJ1-1 few . TRBV6-5 TGTGCCAGCAGCCGCCGGGATGCGAACACTGAAGCTTTCTTT CASSRRDANTEAFF
TRBJ2-3 . TRBD2 TRBV7-6 TGTGCCAGCACCCTCGGGGGGTCGACAGATACGCAGTATTTT CASTLGGSTDTQYF
TRBJ2-4 . TRBD2 TRBV20-1 TGCAGTGCCCCCAAGCTAGCGGGAGGGATAAACATTCAGTACTTC CSAPKLAGGINIQYF
TRBJ1-5 few TRBD1 TRBV24-1 TGTGCCACCAGTGAAGGGGGCAGGGGTGATCAGCCCCAGCATTTT CATSEGGRGDQPQHF
TRBJ1-2 many . TRBV12-3/TRBV12-4 TGTGCCAGCAGTTTAGCACCAGGCTATGGCTACACCTTC CASSLAPGYGYTF
TRBJ1-2 . . TRBV7-2 TGTGCCAGCAGCACAAATTCCGGGACGGTGTGGGGCTACACCTTC CASSTNSGTVWGYTF
TRBJ2-7 . TRBD1 TRBV18 TGTGCCAGCTCACCCGGGACAGCTAGTACCTACGAGCAGTACTTC CASSPGTASTYEQYF
TRBJ2-2 few . TRBV6-2/TRBV6-3 TGTGCCAGCAATCTCCAAAACACCGGGGAGCTGTTTTTT CASNLQNTGELFF
TRBJ2-3 many . TRBV29-1 TGCAGCGTTGAACCGGCCGGTGGGCCCACAGATACGCAGTATTTT CSVEPAGGPTDTQYF
TRBJ2-1 many TRBD2 TRBV5-1 TGCGCCAGCACGAGGACTAGCGGGGGGAATGAGCAGTTCTTC CASTRTSGGNEQFF
TRBJ1-1 . . TRBV5-1 TGCGCCAGCAGCATGGGAGCAGAAGCGACTGAAGCTTTCTTT CASSMGAEATEAFF
TRBJ1-1 few . TRBV6-2/TRBV6-3 TGTGCCAGCAGTTATCGGGACCGTTCCACTGAAGCTTTCTTT CASSYRDRSTEAFF
TRBJ1-5 many . TRBV20-1 TGCAGTGCTAAGGGGGGAAGCAATCAGCCCCAGCATTTT CSAKGGSNQPQHF
TRBJ2-1 . TRBD2 TRBV24-1 TGTGCCATCGGGCGGGGGAACAATGAGCAGTTCTTC CAIGRGNNEQFF